This TCR beta chain emerged from a study of T cells in Graves' hyperthyroidism and ophthalmopathy (dated by TCRdb to between 2019 and 2020). Turning to the overall study: Peripheral blood samples were taken at the time of initial diagnosis, prior to any treatment. To identify TCR V-J signatures that set the groups apart, the researchers used a discovery cohort of about a hundred patients, made up of fewer than 50 with Graves' ophthalmopathy and some 56 with stable Graves' hyperthyroidism. The paper reports TCR Vbeta CDR3 sequencing of some 140 peripheral blood samples: under 45 ophthalmopathy, fewer than 80 hyperthyroidism and around 17 progressor patients. For training and testing, the 100 or so patients in the discovery cohort were randomly divided in a 7:3 ratio. Thyroid tissue and blood T-cell repertoires from roughly six Graves' hyperthyroidism patients were also compared in the study. After blood sampling, hyperthyroidism patients were treated with methimazole at a starting dose of 30 mg daily, and ophthalmopathy patients were treated with high-dose intravenous methylprednisolone. Whether ophthalmopathy could be predicted prospectively was tested in an independent validation cohort made up of about 20 hyperthyroidism patients plus 17 patients who later progressed to ophthalmopathy. The research as a whole found: Most expanded thyroid clonotypes (frequency above 0.001) were also detected in blood, a finding suggesting that blood repertoires may reflect thyroid immune responses. Ophthalmopathy was separated from stable hyperthyroidism by a 13 V-J signature model, with about 88% sensitivity and about 81% specificity obtained in cross-validation and 80%/75% obtained in testing. No statistical method was used to fix the sample size in advance, and group allocation was not hidden from the investigators. In validation, progression to ophthalmopathy was predicted by the model with 65% to 71% sensitivity and roughly 76% specificity, a median of 6.5 months before onset.

The TCR beta CDR3 regions were amplified from the RNA transcripts. The first round of RT-PCR for the TCR CDR3 was performed with the HTBI primer set and the Qiagen OneStep RT-PCR kit. Libraries were constructed in a second round of multiplex PCR, after which size selection and purification were performed. Paired-end sequencing of the libraries was performed with 100 bp reads on an Illumina HiSeq2000. As for how the authors treated the data: Raw data were processed with SOAPnuke, discarding reads with adapters, uncalled bases, mean Phred below 15, or no exact constant-primer or identifier match. High-quality paired reads were merged using COPE v1.2.5, and each unique nucleotide sequence was defined as a clonotype. Clonotypes were aligned to IMGT TRBV, TRBD and TRBJ reference segments using MiTCR v1.1. Only V-J combinations with frequency above 0.0001, covering 99% to 99.2% of repertoires, were analysed. The TCS score was defined as F50 (clonal expansion) divided by E x V (chaos), with BLOSUM62-based TCRdist calculated between CDR3 peptides within each V-J. Welch's t-statistics and random forest reduced fewer than 600 V-J features to roughly 13, which were used in a naive Bayes classifier (R e1071). TCRdb trimmed public reads at Q25 via fastp, called clones via MiXCR and kept in-frame beta chains. When rows share a CDR3 protein, they turn into one entry using the most common DNA and genes. For this entry, the V and J calls and clone size follow TCRdb and not the study's own pipeline. The sample data list about 640,000 distinct CDR3 sequences, and less than 25% of these were observed just once. The ten largest clones represent around a third of the sample.

In this sample, this clonotype turned up a few times. Its antigen remains undetermined. It has no much larger one-base neighbor in the sample; base qualities were not kept. Reading the germline V gene (reference sequence) gives CDR1 MNHEY and CDR2 SMNVEV. V is shortened by 3 bases, J by 8 bases, and the region joining them spans 21 bases. From the cysteine up to the phenylalanine, the CDR3 has a length of 16 residues. Only the CDR3 portion is preserved as DNA: 48 bases, with reading frame beginning at the first base. In the ophthalmopathy patients, disease was moderately to severely active, with a Clinical Activity Score of 3 or more, a NOSPECS grade of 4 or more, and a duration of less than 3 months. Any patient with an uncontrolled infection, another autoimmune disease, pregnancy or lactation was excluded. Diagnoses were established on the basis of clinical symptoms, serum thyroxine and TRAb, thyroid ultrasound, and orbital computed tomography. PBMCs were separated from roughly 10 ml of fresh peripheral blood using Ficoll-Paque density gradient centrifugation. Total RNA was extracted using Trizol reagent, and RNA quality was assessed on an Agilent 2100 Bioanalyzer.

The sample comprised blood. The chain couples TRBV27 to TRBJ2-3, with TRBD1 perhaps the D gene, on 5 matching bases. The sequence came from a man aged 25-40 years with Graves' ophthalmopathy. The CDR3 here reads CASSFPPQGEEFTQYF. Read as DNA, the sequence is TGTGCCAGCAGTTTCCCCCCCCAGGGCGAAGAATTTACGCAGTATTTT.